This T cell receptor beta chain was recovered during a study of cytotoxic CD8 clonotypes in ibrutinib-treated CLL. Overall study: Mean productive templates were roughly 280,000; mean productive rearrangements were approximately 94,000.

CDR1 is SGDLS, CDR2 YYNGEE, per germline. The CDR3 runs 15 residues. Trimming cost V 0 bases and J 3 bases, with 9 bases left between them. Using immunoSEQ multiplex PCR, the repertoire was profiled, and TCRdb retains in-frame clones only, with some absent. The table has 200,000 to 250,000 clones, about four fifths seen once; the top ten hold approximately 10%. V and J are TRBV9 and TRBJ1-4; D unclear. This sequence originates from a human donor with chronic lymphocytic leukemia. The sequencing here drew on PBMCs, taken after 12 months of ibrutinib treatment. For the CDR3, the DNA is TGTGCCAGCAGCGTAGGAGTAGGGTCTAATGAAAAACTGTTTTTT. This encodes CASSVGVGSNEKLFF.